The source of this T cell receptor (beta chain) is a study of naive and memory T cell subsets. Study observations and caveats: TCR transcript changes with activation or differentiation may affect this RNA method.

This clonotype appeared a few times. Antigen unknown. Four PCR rounds used nested alpha and beta constant region primers plus the SP2 primer. Using its own MiXCR run on the 5' RACE reads, TCRdb lists one record per CDR3 protein. The table shows tens of thousands of distinct CDR3 sequences, with approximately 8% occurring only once. TCR cDNA received a 3' ligated oligonucleotide that carried a UMI. Whole blood, 2 to 2.5 ml, came from adult healthy volunteers. Input was about 1 to 1,100 ng of DNase-treated total RNA without cell sorting. V trimming: 3 bases; J trimming: 5 bases; junction bases outside the gene matches: 14. The V gene's germline CDR1 is DFQATT and CDR2 SNEGSKA (reference sequence). The CDR3 consists of 17 residues.

This TCR derives from a female donor in good health. The chain links TRBV20-1 to TRBJ2-3, with TRBD2 matching over 10 bases. The CDR3 reads CSARGLAGVIAEDTQYF. In DNA, the CDR3 is TGCAGTGCTAGGGGGCTAGCGGGAGTTATTGCAGAAGATACGCAGTATTTT.